This T cell receptor (beta chain) is from a study of cytomegalovirus exposure and HLA in healthy donors (dated by TCRdb to about 2017). Regarding the study in general: An earlier analysis of roughly 500 of the donors reported approximately 270 Gb of sequence data and roughly 110 million unique TCR beta sequences from 150 million to 200 million T cells. In a later analysis, previously published TCR beta repertoires from 666 donors were re-analyzed and high-resolution HLA genotyping was added so that TCR occurrence patterns could be studied. Both class I and class II loci were covered by HLA typing, at four-digit resolution. Typing coverage differed by locus: A, B, C, DRB1 and DQB1 were typed in about 629-640 donors, DQA1 in 500 to 550, DPA1 in 600 to 610, and DPB1 in approximately 450. Among over 350 genotyped donors of the cohort, an average of roughly 240,000 unique TCR beta nucleotide sequences were sequenced per donor, roughly 18% of them non-productive. The study aimed to test whether cataloging public T cell receptors could reveal signatures of past pathogen exposure. High-throughput TCR immunosequencing, statistical association of individual TCRs with disease status, and machine learning were combined to predict cytomegalovirus infection status. All discovery cohort repertoires had been generated on a single sequencing platform. A separate validation cohort of 90 to 150 different subjects was used in addition to the approximately 640-subject first cohort. Roughly 300 gigabases of sequencing data and approximately 93 million unique TCR sequences were included in an early release covering under 650 HLA-typed donors. Donor age, sex, ethnicity and CMV serostatus were compiled together with the repertoire data. In an earlier analysis of 500 to 650 of the donors, high-throughput TCR beta sequencing was used to judge whether each TCR beta V gene segment behaved as functional or pseudogenic. The T cell repertoires of several hundred subjects were profiled by immunosequencing and related to cytomegalovirus serostatus. Rather than drawing on any new phenotypic data, the later analysis identified candidate immune exposures from TCR beta sequences and the way those sequences occurred across donors. Among the roughly 390 genotyped donors, roughly 80% belonged to the genetic ancestry cluster associated with self-reported Caucasian donors. A later genetic analysis used genome-wide SNP genotypes for about 65% of the roughly 670 donors, treating that subset as a discovery cohort. Because of strong linkage in the cohort, roughly five DR-DQ haplotypes were treated as single units for association and clustering.

About this clone: Its antigen is unknown. Base-call qualities are not available, and no considerably larger clone is one nucleotide away.

V and J lose 2 bases and 4 bases, and a span of 14 bases separates them. The CDR3 starts with the cysteine, ends with the phenylalanine, and has 15 residues. CDR3 DNA is the only sequence kept; it has 45 bases, read in frame from the first base. The germline V gene yields MNHEY for CDR1 and SVGAGI for CDR2. The cohort comprised some 700 healthy bone marrow donors. At the time of sampling, all cohort members were nominally healthy, though unrecorded immune exposures were likely present. The donor was CMV seronegative and was included in the group of 352 seronegative cohort members. Every donor gave a peripheral blood sample, and the peripheral blood mononuclear cells from that sample were used for TCR beta sequencing. The Qiagen DNeasy Blood Extraction Kit was used to extract genomic DNA from the blood cell samples. Study-wide findings and limitations: A later genetic analysis reported fewer N-insertions in productive TCRs among donors in an Asian-associated ancestry cluster than the roughly 720-donor mean. A later analysis reported that several top co-occurrence clusters appeared linked to parvovirus B19, influenza, CMV and Epstein-Barr virus. Cytomegalovirus status was reported to be diagnosed by the classifier with high specificity and sensitivity in both the original and validation cohorts. A total of fewer than 200 TCR beta chains were listed by the study as associated with cytomegalovirus. Because HLA typing was missing for some donors at each locus, association tests included only the typed subset. In a later genetic analysis, a missense DCLRE1C variant was associated with V-gene and J-gene trimming of TCR beta chains, and the association was replicated in an independent cohort. According to the authors, the approach could potentially be generalized to other disease states and immunological phenotypes. A further reported finding was that TCR beta sequences accurately predicted the HLA-A and HLA-B alleles for most subjects in the first cohort. A later analysis found that most CMV-associated TCR beta chains appeared HLA-restricted, with HLA associations seemingly driven largely by CMV exposure. The 87-base-pair reads could not distinguish some IMGT-functional V segments, including TRBV6-2 and TRBV6-3, so those segments were excluded. Most TCR sequences were seen in very few donors, while some public TCRs were found in many individuals. Roughly uniform sequencing depth across donors was assumed in presence/absence analyses, although this assumption may not hold. In vitro tests confirmed that a few of the cytomegalovirus-associated TCR beta chains recognize cytomegalovirus antigens. The earlier analysis of almost 600 of the donors excluded roughly 17 rarely observed V segments, including chromosome 9 orphons, because counts were too low. In this cohort, only TCR beta chains were sequenced, and detectable features were limited by the absence of alpha or paired-chain data. At a false discovery rate of 0.05, a later analysis linked under 20,000 TCR beta sequences to specific HLA alleles. Correlated functional status among segregating V segments might be attributable to linkage disequilibrium, but an unknown experimental factor could not be ruled out. The sequencing pipeline was judged likely to have produced a cluster of highly shared sequence variants as a technical artifact. In a later analysis, HLA-associated TCR beta chains showed more clonal expansion and lower generation probabilities than non-associated chains that were equally common. In an earlier analysis of fewer than 750 of the donors, most TCR beta V segments were observed in productive rearrangements about 87% or about 30% of the time, broadly matching IMGT annotations. The only immune exposure information available for the cohort was CMV serostatus. In a later analysis, TCR association rates were found to vary across HLA loci, with the most associated TCRs seen for DRB1 alleles and the fewest for HLA-C alleles. When HLA alleles, especially DR and DQ, strongly co-occurred, attributing TCR associations to individual alleles was difficult.

Library preparation used the immunoSEQ multiplex PCR assay. For the multiplex PCR, a mixture combining 60 forward primers for TCR Vbeta segments and 13 reverse primers for TCR Jbeta segments was used. Amplification of the CDR3 region of rearranged TCR beta genes was performed with a multiplex PCR assay on genomic DNA. Amplified TCR beta libraries were sequenced as 87-base-pair reads on the Illumina HiSeq System. From the authors' description of their analysis: A later analysis tallied 75 million to 95 million unique TCR beta chains across the 666 repertoires, and about 12 million of those chains were shared by two or more donors. To remove PCR and sequencing errors, raw reads were error-corrected and collapsed into unique sequences using a nearest-neighbor algorithm that merged closely related sequences. To assign V, D and J gene segments, CDR3 sequences were aligned to IMGT reference sequences. For a sequence to be retained, at least a six-nucleotide match to both a V gene segment and a J gene segment was required. A rearrangement was called productive if the CDR3 had no stop codons and remained in frame with V and J, and every other rearrangement was called non-productive. Following IMGT convention, CDR3 was defined as the stretch from the second conserved V-encoded cysteine to the conserved J-encoded phenylalanine. The earlier analysis of approximately 590 of the donors excluded any sequence lacking an unambiguous match to a single V gene segment. In an earlier analysis of some 590 of the donors, V segments were called functional above 56.7% productive rearrangements and were called segregating when the between-donor standard deviation exceeded 5%. A statistical classification framework was built to diagnose cytomegalovirus status from the catalog of TCR beta chain sequences. In a later analysis, V and J genes were assigned by comparing TCR nucleotide sequences against IMGT/GENE-DB human TR gene sequences. Using the TCRdist pipeline, a later analysis assigned CDR3 sequences along with most-parsimonious VDJ recombination scenarios. In a later analysis, every TCR beta chain was defined by the combination of its CDR3 amino acid sequence and its V-gene family, and reads without a unique V-gene family were dropped. As a way to deal with suspected cross-contamination and a sequencing artifact, a later analysis dropped 640 or so nucleotide sequences that were highly shared and had low generation probability. For each public chain, a later analysis derived a clonal expansion index from normalized ranks of inferred template counts within each repertoire. In a later analysis, generation probabilities were computed using a VDJ recombination model fitted to out-of-frame rearrangements, and the results were checked against IGoR. A later analysis scored TCR-TCR, TCR-HLA and TCR-CMV co-occurrence with hypergeometric tests, applying a repertoire-size bias correction to TCR pairs. A later analysis estimated false discovery rates by permuting HLA or CMV assignments 20 times. In a later analysis, co-occurring TCRs were grouped using DBSCAN, with TCRdist sequence similarity added in when clustering inside HLA-allele-positive subsets. Co-occurrence clustering excluded repertoires with fewer than 30,000 or more than 120,000 public chains, plus five with anomalous nucleotide sharing. This immuneACCESS table, as held by TCRdb, lists in-frame sequences with V and J called but not all clones. Of the missing ones, under half trace to an unresolved V gene in checked studies; the others have no known cause. V and J calls and clone size follow that table, whereas D and trimming were derived from the DNA. A total of 150,000 to 200,000 clones appear in this sample, 80% of them only once. Around 14% of the sample is taken by the ten largest.

This chain joins TRBV6-5 to TRBJ1-2, and TRBD1 may be the D gene, going by 6 matching bases. The TCR sequence derives from a woman aged 40 to 49 in good health and CMV-seronegative. The sequenced sample was PBMCs. The DNA is TGTGCCAGCAGTTACACCCAGGACAGTACCTATGGCTACACCTTC. Its amino acids are CASSYTQDSTYGYTF.